The entry below describes one T cell receptor (beta chain). Antigen specificity is unknown. The data stem from a study of T cell repertoires in cytomegalovirus infection. In TCRdb, the reads were re-called with MiXCR into one record per CDR3 protein. This sample yields about 250,000 distinct CDR3 sequences, of which about 17% are seen a single time; roughly 45% belongs to the top ten. Findings and limits, study-wide: Dominating the ex vivo response were TCR beta clonotypes that were CMV-specific and HLA-C-restricted.

The receptor was isolated from a human donor in good health (CMV status not recorded). Some clones in this sample may be carry-over from other donors' samples. The sample consisted of CD8+ T cells from PBMCs.

The CDR3, as DNA: TGTGCCAGCAGCTCCCCGACAGGGAGGGGATACGAGCAGTACTTC. Its protein product is CASSSPTGRGYEQYF. The chain uses TRBV7-4 and TRBJ2-7; the D call may be TRBD1 or TRBD2 (7 bases each). V lost 4 bases and J 4 bases, leaving 17 bases between the germline ends. From germline, CDR1 is SGHVT and CDR2 SQSDAQ. The CDR3 has 15 amino acids.